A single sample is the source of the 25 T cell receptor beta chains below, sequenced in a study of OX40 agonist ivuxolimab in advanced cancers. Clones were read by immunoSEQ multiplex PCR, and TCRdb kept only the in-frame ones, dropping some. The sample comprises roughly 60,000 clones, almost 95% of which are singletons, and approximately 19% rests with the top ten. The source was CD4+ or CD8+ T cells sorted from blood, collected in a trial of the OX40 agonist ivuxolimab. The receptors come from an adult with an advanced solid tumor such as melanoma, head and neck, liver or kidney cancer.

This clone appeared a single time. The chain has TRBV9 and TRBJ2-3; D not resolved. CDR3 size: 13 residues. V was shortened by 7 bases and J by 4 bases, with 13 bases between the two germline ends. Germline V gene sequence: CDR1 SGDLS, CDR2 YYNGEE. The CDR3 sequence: CASGERGADTQYF. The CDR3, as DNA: TGTGCCAGCGGCGAGCGTGGCGCAGATACGCAGTATTTT.

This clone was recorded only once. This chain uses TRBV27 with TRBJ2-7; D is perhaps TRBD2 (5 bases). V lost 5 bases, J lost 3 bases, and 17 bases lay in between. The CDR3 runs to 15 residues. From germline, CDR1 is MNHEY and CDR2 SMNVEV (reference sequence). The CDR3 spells CASSPSLLPFYEQYF. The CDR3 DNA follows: TGTGCCAGCAGTCCTAGCCTCCTTCCCTTCTACGAGCAGTACTTC.

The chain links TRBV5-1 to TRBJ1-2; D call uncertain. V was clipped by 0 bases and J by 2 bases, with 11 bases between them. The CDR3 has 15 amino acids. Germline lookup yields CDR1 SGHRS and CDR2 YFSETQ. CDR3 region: CASSLVLSSNYGYTF. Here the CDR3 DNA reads TGCGCCAGCAGCTTGGTCCTCTCGTCAAACTATGGCTACACCTTC.

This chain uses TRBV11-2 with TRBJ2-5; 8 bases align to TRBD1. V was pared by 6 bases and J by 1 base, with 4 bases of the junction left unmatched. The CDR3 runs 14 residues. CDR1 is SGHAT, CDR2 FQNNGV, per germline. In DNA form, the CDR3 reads TGTGCCAGCAGTTCTACAGGGGGCCAAGAGACCCAGTACTTC. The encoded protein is CASSSTGGQETQYF. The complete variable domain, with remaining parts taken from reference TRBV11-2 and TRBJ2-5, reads EAGVAQSPRYKIIEKRQSVAFWCNPISGHATLYWYQQILGQGPKLLIQFQNNGVVDDSQLPKDRFSAERLKGVDSTLKIQPAKLEDSAVYLCASSSTGGQETQYFGPGTRLLVL.

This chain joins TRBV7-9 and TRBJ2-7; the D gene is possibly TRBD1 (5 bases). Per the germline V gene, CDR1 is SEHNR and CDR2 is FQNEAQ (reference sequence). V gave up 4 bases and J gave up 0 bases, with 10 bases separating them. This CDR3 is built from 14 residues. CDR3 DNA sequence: TGTGCCAGCAGCTATCCAGGGAACTCCTACGAGCAGTACTTC. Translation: CASSYPGNSYEQYF.

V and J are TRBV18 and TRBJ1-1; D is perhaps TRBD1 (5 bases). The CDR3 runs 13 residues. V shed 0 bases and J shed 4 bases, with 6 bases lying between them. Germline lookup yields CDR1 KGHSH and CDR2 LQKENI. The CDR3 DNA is TGTGCCAGCTCACCACCGGGGGGCACTGAAGCTTTCTTT. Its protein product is CASSPPGGTEAFF.

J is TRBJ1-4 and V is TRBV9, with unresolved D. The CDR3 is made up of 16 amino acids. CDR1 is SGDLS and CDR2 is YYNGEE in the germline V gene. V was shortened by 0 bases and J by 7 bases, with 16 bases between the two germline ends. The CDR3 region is CASSVEGAGYGEKLFF. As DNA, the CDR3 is TGTGCCAGCAGCGTAGAGGGCGCAGGATATGGTGAAAAACTGTTTTTT.

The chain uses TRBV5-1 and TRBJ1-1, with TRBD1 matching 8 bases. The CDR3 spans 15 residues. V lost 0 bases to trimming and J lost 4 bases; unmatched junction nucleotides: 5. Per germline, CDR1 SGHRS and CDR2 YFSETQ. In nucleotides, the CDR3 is TGCGCCAGCAGCTTGGCCAACAGGGGGGCCACTGAAGCTTTCTTT. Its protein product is CASSLANRGATEAFF.

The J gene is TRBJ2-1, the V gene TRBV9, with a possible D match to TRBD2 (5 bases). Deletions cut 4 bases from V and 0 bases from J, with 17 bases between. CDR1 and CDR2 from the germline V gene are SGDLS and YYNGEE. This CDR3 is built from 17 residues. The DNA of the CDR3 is TGTGCCAGCAGCATATTCGGAGCGGACCTCTCCTACAATGAGCAGTTCTTC. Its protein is CASSIFGADLSYNEQFF.

CDR3: CASSPTSQGPETQYF. Written as DNA, the CDR3 is TGTGCCAGCAGCCCGACATCCCAGGGGCCCGAGACCCAGTACTTC. This chain links TRBV5-6 with TRBJ2-5; weak D call: TRBD1 (6 bases). Trimming stripped 4 bases from V and 5 bases from J, with 18 bases between. CDR3 size: 15 residues. Per the germline V gene, CDR1 is SGHDT and CDR2 is YYEEEE.

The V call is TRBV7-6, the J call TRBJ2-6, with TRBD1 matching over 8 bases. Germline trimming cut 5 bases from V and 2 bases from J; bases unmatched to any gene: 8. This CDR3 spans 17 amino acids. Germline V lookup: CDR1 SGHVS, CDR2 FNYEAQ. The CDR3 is CASSRGQDLTGANVLTF. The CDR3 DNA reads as TGTGCCAGCAGCCGGGGACAGGACCTAACTGGGGCCAACGTCCTGACTTTC.

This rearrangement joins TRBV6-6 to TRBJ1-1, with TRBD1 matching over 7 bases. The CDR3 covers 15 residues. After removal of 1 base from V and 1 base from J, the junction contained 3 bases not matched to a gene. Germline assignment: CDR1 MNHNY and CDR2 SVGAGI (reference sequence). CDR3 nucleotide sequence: TGTGCCAGCAGTTACTGGGGACAGACGAACACTGAAGCTTTCTTT. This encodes CASSYWGQTNTEAFF.

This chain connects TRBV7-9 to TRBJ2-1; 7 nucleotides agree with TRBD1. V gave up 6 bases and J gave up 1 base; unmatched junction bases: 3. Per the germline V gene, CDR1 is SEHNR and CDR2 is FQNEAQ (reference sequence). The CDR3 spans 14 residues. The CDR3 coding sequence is TGTGCCAGCAGTTTGACAGGGTCCTACAATGAGCAGTTCTTC. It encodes CASSLTGSYNEQFF.

The CDR3 reads CASSAGTELYEQYF. The CDR3, as DNA: TGTGCCAGCAGCGCCGGGACCGAACTCTACGAGCAGTACTTC. V is TRBV7-8 and J is TRBJ2-7; possibly TRBD1 or TRBD2 for D (5 bases each). The CDR3 has 14 residues. The V gene lost 5 bases and the J gene lost 3 bases, with 14 bases spanning the gap. The germline CDR1 and CDR2 sequences are SGHVS and FQNEAQ.

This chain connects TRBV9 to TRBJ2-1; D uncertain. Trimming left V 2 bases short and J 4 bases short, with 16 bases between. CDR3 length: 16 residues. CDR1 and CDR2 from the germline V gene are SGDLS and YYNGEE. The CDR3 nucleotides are TGTGCCAGCAGCGTTGTCGGGCTAGGCGCGTACAATGAGCAGTTCTTC. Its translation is CASSVVGLGAYNEQFF.

The CDR3: CASSPGRDEKLFF. The CDR3 bases are TGTGCCAGCAGTCCCGGACGGGATGAAAAACTGTTTTTT. The rearrangement uses TRBV6-1 and TRBJ1-4; D is undetermined. The V gene lost 5 bases and the J gene lost 6 bases, with 10 bases spanning the gap. The CDR3 runs to 13 residues. CDR1 and CDR2 from the germline V gene are MNHNS and SASEGT.

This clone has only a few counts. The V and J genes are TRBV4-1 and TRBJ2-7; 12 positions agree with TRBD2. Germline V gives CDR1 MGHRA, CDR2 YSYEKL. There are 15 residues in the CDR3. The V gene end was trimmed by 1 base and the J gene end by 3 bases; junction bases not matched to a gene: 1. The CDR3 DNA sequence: TGCGCCAGCAGCCAAGTGACTAGCGGGAGCTACGAGCAGTACTTC. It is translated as CASSQVTSGSYEQYF.

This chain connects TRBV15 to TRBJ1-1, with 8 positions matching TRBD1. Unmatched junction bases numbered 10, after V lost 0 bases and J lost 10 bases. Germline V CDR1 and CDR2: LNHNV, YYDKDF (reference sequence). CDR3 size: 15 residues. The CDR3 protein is CATSRDLGTGQVAFF. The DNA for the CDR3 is TGTGCCACCAGCAGAGATCTCGGGACAGGACAGGTAGCTTTCTTT.

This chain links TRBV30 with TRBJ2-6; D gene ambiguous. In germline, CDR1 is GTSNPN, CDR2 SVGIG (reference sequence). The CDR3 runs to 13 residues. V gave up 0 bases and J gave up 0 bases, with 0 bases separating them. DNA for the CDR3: TGTGCCTGGAGTGTCTCTGGGGCCAACGTCCTGACTTTC. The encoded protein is CAWSVSGANVLTF.

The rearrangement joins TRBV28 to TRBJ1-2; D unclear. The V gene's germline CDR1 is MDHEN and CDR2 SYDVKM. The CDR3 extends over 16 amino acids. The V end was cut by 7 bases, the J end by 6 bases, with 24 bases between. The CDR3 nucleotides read TGTGCCAGCAACCGATGGAGGGTTTGGGCCACGGATGGCTACACCTTC. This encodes CASNRWRVWATDGYTF.

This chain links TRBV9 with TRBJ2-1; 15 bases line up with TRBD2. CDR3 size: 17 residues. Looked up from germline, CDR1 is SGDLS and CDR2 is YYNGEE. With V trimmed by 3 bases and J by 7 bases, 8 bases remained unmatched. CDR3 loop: CASSDSWTSGRVNEQFF. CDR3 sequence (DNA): TGTGCCAGCAGCGACTCTTGGACTAGCGGGAGGGTAAATGAGCAGTTCTTC.

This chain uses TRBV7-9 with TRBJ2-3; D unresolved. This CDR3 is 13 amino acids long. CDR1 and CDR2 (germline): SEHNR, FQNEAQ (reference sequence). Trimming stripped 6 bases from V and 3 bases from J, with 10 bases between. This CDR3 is CASSNPDTDTQYF. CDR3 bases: TGTGCCAGCAGTAATCCCGATACAGATACGCAGTATTTT.

The CDR3 region is CASSSGTGGYEQYF. The DNA for the CDR3 is TGTGCCAGTAGTTCCGGGACAGGGGGTTACGAGCAGTACTTC. This sequence joins TRBV19 and TRBJ2-7; 11 bases fit TRBD1. Trimming took 5 bases from V and 4 from J; bases not matched to a gene: 4. Germline V gene data show CDR1 as LNHDA and CDR2 as SQIVND (reference sequence). This CDR3 spans 14 amino acids. Using reference TRBV19 and TRBJ2-7 for the parts outside the CDR3, the full variable domain is DGGITQSPKYLFRKEGQNVTLSCEQNLNHDAMYWYRQDPGQGLRLIYYSQIVNDFQKGDIAEGYSVSREKKESFPLTVTSAQKNPTAFYLCASSSGTGGYEQYFGPGTRLTVT.

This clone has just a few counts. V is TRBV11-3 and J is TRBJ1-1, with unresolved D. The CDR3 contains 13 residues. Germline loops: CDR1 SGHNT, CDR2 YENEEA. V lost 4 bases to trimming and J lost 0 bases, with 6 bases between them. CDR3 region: CASSSSLNTEAFF. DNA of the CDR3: TGTGCCAGCAGCTCTAGTTTGAACACTGAAGCTTTCTTT.

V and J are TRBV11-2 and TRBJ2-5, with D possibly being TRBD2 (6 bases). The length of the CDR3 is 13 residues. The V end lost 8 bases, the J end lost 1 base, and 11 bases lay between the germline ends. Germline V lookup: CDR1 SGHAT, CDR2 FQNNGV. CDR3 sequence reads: CASRGLGQETQYF. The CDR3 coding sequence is TGTGCCAGCCGGGGGTTGGGCCAAGAGACCCAGTACTTC. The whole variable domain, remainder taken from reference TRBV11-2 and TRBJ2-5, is EAGVAQSPRYKIIEKRQSVAFWCNPISGHATLYWYQQILGQGPKLLIQFQNNGVVDDSQLPKDRFSAERLKGVDSTLKIQPAKLEDSAVYLCASRGLGQETQYFGPGTRLLVL.